The clone carrying this T cell receptor beta chain is labeled medium-sized. Its antigen is undetermined. Amplification of TRBV12-4/TRBJ1-2 clonotypes used adaptor-ligated barcode primers. TCRdb re-derived calls from the multiplex PCR reads in MiXCR, one entry per CDR3 protein. This sample has around 230 distinct CDR3 sequences, with roughly 5% found just once. Whole-study results and caveats: Under 2.4% of tumor Treg sequences matched blood Tregs or memory cells.

V was trimmed by 5 bases and J by 8 bases, leaving 18 bases between them. This CDR3 contains 14 residues. Sequencing was carried out using memory CD4+ T cells sorted from blood. The subset here: memory CD4+ T cells, CD4+CD45RO+CD25-. This chain connects TRBV12-3 or TRBV12-4 to TRBJ1-2; D gene unclear. The sequence was obtained from a female donor with breast cancer. The CDR3 here is CASSIRRSLIGYTF. The CDR3 DNA follows: TGTGCCAGCAGTATCCGGCGGAGTCTGATCGGCTACACCTTC.